Described below is a single TCR beta chain sequence and its context. Its antigen is unidentified. Here immunoSEQ multiplex PCR was the method, and the copy in TCRdb shows in-frame clones only, minus some. The sample lists around 300,000 clones, 80% to 90% seen once, with roughly 1% in the top ten. These data come from a study of cytomegalovirus exposure and HLA in healthy donors. Study context: The 90 to 150 validation repertoires matched the roughly 700 first-cohort repertoires in platform, a later analysis reported. Whole-study findings and limits: The dataset shows that most TCR sequences were rare, while some public TCRs occurred in many donors.

The CDR3 is made up of 16 amino acids. Looked up from germline, CDR1 is MNHEY and CDR2 is SMNVEV (reference sequence). The V end lost 0 bases, the J end lost 1 base, and 12 bases lay between the germline ends. These donors were members of the roughly 120-subject validation cohort, a group separate from the approximately 670-subject first cohort. Specimen: PBMCs. The source of this sequence is a woman between 18 and 30 years old in good health and CMV-seronegative. The genes are TRBV27 and TRBJ1-2; possibly TRBD1 for D (5 bases). CDR3 sequence reads: CASSLSRRRGNYGYTF. The DNA of the CDR3 is TGTGCCAGCAGTTTATCCAGAAGGAGGGGTAACTATGGCTACACCTTC.